A selection of T cell receptor beta chains follows, all from one sample in a study of T cells in Graves' hyperthyroidism and ophthalmopathy. Each CDR3 protein is one row after TCRdb ran MiXCR on the multiplex PCR reads. The sample has over 700,000 distinct CDR3 sequences, approximately 36% seen once. Sequencing used blood. The receptors derive from a woman aged 35 to 49 with Graves' hyperthyroidism. The CDR3 runs from the conserved cysteine through the conserved F or W. A D gene is named only where the DNA matches it firmly. Where a row states a size, it is once, few, many or the class of an expanded clone; other rows omit it.

V gene: TRBV2
D gene: .
clone size: .
J gene: TRBJ1-1
CDR3 DNA: TGTGCCAGCAGAGCCGGAGGGGATAACACTGAAGCTTTCTTT
CDR3 protein: CASRAGGDNTEAFF

V gene: TRBV29-1
D gene: TRBD1
clone size: many
J gene: TRBJ2-7
CDR3 DNA: TGCAGCGTTGCCAGTCGGACAGGGCTCAACGAGCAGTACTTC
CDR3 protein: CSVASRTGLNEQYF

V gene: TRBV10-3
D gene: .
clone size: .
J gene: TRBJ2-7
CDR3 DNA: TGTGTCATCAGTGAGAGGGGACACTCCTACGAGCAGTACTTC
CDR3 protein: CVISERGHSYEQYF

V gene: TRBV6-6
D gene: .
clone size: .
J gene: TRBJ1-2
CDR3 DNA: TGTGCCAGCAGTAGCCGCTGGGACGTAGCTAACTATGGCTACACCTTC
CDR3 protein: CASSSRWDVANYGYTF

V gene: TRBV10-3
D gene: TRBD1
clone size: once
J gene: TRBJ2-7
CDR3 DNA: TGTGCCATCAGTAGGACAGGGGAGCGGTACGAGCAGTACTTC
CDR3 protein: CAISRTGERYEQYF

V gene: TRBV5-1
D gene: TRBD2
clone size: .
J gene: TRBJ2-7
CDR3 DNA: TGCGCCAGCAGCTTGGGACTAGCGGGAGTTCACGAGCAGTACTTC
CDR3 protein: CASSLGLAGVHEQYF

V gene: TRBV15
D gene: .
clone size: many
J gene: TRBJ1-4
CDR3 DNA: TGTGCCACCACCCGTAATGAAAAACTGTTTTTT
CDR3 protein: CATTRNEKLFF

V gene: TRBV7-3
D gene: .
clone size: many
J gene: TRBJ1-1
CDR3 DNA: TGTGCCAGCAGCTCGAAGCAGGGGACTGAAGCTTTCTTT
CDR3 protein: CASSSKQGTEAFF

V gene: TRBV7-2
D gene: .
clone size: few
J gene: TRBJ1-5
CDR3 DNA: TGTGCCAGCAGCCCCCTCCGACAGCAGCTCAATCAGCCCCAGCATTTT
CDR3 protein: CASSPLRQQLNQPQHF

V gene: TRBV20-1
D gene: .
clone size: many
J gene: TRBJ1-2
CDR3 DNA: TGCAGTGCTAGCCCAGGGTATGGCTACACCTTC
CDR3 protein: CSASPGYGYTF

V gene: TRBV6-2/TRBV6-3
D gene: .
clone size: .
J gene: TRBJ1-1
CDR3 DNA: TGTGCCAGCACTACCTCAATACTGAACACTGAAGCTTTCTTT
CDR3 protein: CASTTSILNTEAFF

V gene: TRBV7-3
D gene: .
clone size: .
J gene: TRBJ2-7
CDR3 DNA: TGTGCCAGCAGCTTAAAGGGGGAACGGCCCTACGAGCAGTACTTC
CDR3 protein: CASSLKGERPYEQYF

V gene: TRBV5-6
D gene: TRBD1
clone size: many
J gene: TRBJ1-1
CDR3 DNA: TGTGCCAGCAGCTTGGGACAGGGAGGGTCTGAAGCTTTCTTT
CDR3 protein: CASSLGQGGSEAFF

V gene: TRBV6-5
D gene: TRBD2
clone size: many
J gene: TRBJ2-7
CDR3 DNA: TGTGCCAGCGGCCGGCTCGCGGGAGGCTCCTCCTACGAGCAGTACTTC
CDR3 protein: CASGRLAGGSSYEQYF

V gene: TRBV4-3
D gene: .
clone size: few
J gene: TRBJ2-2
CDR3 DNA: TGCGCCAGCAGCCAGGATAGTGGCCTTTACGGGGAGCTGTTTTTT
CDR3 protein: CASSQDSGLYGELFF

V gene: TRBV20-1
D gene: TRBD1
clone size: .
J gene: TRBJ1-2
CDR3 DNA: TGCAGTGCTAGAGAGCGGGCAGGGGGCTATGGCTACACCTTC
CDR3 protein: CSARERAGGYGYTF

V gene: TRBV10-3
D gene: .
clone size: .
J gene: TRBJ2-3
CDR3 DNA: TGTGCCATCAGTGACGAGGCCGGTCGAAATACGCAGTATTTT
CDR3 protein: CAISDEAGRNTQYF

V gene: TRBV19
D gene: .
clone size: many
J gene: TRBJ1-1
CDR3 DNA: TGTGCCAGTAGTATACCGCGCAGTGAAGCTTTCTTT
CDR3 protein: CASSIPRSEAFF

V gene: TRBV7-9
D gene: TRBD1
clone size: .
J gene: TRBJ1-1
CDR3 DNA: TGTGCCAGCTCACCACCCGACAGGGTTGAGAACACTGAAGCCTTCTTT
CDR3 protein: CASSPPDRVENTEAFF

V gene: TRBV14
D gene: .
clone size: .
J gene: TRBJ2-3
CDR3 DNA: TGTGCCAGCAGCCAAGTACAGTATACGCAGTATTTT
CDR3 protein: CASSQVQYTQYF

V gene: TRBV7-2
D gene: .
clone size: .
J gene: TRBJ1-1
CDR3 DNA: TGTGCCAGCAGCTTAGATCCGGACCCAGGCAACACTGAAGCTTTCTTT
CDR3 protein: CASSLDPDPGNTEAFF

V gene: TRBV7-2
D gene: .
clone size: .
J gene: TRBJ2-2
CDR3 DNA: TGTGCCAGCACCGGGGCATTGGACACCGGGGAGCTGTTTTTT
CDR3 protein: CASTGALDTGELFF